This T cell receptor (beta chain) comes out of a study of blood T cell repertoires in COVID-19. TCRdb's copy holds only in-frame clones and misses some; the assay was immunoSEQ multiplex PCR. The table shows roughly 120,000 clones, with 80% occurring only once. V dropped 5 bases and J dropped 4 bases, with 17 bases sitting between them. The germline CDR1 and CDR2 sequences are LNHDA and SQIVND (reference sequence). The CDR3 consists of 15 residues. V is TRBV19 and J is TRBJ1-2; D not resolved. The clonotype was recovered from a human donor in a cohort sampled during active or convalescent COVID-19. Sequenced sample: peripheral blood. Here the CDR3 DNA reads TGTGCCAGTAGTGGATTGAGGGCCCAAGGCTATGGCTACACCTTC. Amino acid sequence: CASSGLRAQGYGYTF.